This T cell receptor beta chain was recorded in a study of T cell responses to AZD1222 COVID-19 vaccine. The CDR3 totals 14 residues. Germline V gives CDR1 SGHRS, CDR2 YFSETQ. V was clipped by 1 base and J by 6 bases; unmatched bases: 6. In regard to this clone: Its target is unknown.

Profiled with immunoSEQ multiplex PCR; TCRdb holds only in-frame clones, not every one. The table has roughly 100,000 clones, approximately 90% seen once. General study findings and limits: Receipt of two AZD1222 doses was followed by a rise in Spike-specific TCR breadth and depth. Within unmutated variant regions lay the reported targets of nearly half of spike-specific TCRs. Only a handful of people who got AZD1222 tested seropositive at baseline.

Sequenced material: peripheral blood, taken on day 0 of AZD1222 vaccination. V is TRBV5-1 and J is TRBJ2-7, with 8 bases fitting TRBD1. The clonotype originates from an adult in good health. The CDR3, as DNA: TGCGCCAGCAGCTTGCCCGGACAGGGCGGCGAGCAGTACTTC. It specifies CASSLPGQGGEQYF.